The next 11 T cell receptor beta chains were all read from a single sample in a study of cytomegalovirus exposure and HLA in healthy donors. In the PCR, 60 Vbeta and 13 Jbeta primers were used. TCRdb's copy holds only in-frame clones and misses some; the assay was immunoSEQ multiplex PCR. The sample consists of tens of thousands of clones, approximately 81% of them appearing once. Source material: PBMCs. The receptor set was obtained from a woman aged 25-40 years in good health and CMV-seropositive.

This clone showed up just a few times. CDR3 coding DNA: TGCAGCGTTTCTGTCTATTACGAGCAGTACTTC. Encoded protein: CSVSVYYEQYF. The V and J genes are TRBV29-1 and TRBJ2-7; D gene unclear. CDR3 length equals 11 residues. The V gene's germline CDR1 is SQVTM and CDR2 ANQGSEA. V lost 5 bases, J lost 4 bases, and 9 bases lay in between.

The chain links TRBV6-1 to TRBJ1-5; D might be TRBD1 (5 bases). From germline, CDR1 is MNHNS and CDR2 SASEGT. Trimming pared 6 bases from V and 5 bases from J, leaving 14 bases between. The CDR3 covers 14 residues. DNA for the CDR3: TGTGCCAGCAGAAGTCGGGGGAGAGATCAGCCCCAGCATTTT. Its translation: CASRSRGRDQPQHF.

The V call is TRBV30, the J call TRBJ2-3; D not resolved. The CDR3 consists of 12 residues. Deletions cut 2 bases from V and 1 base from J, with 4 bases between. Germline CDR1 reads GTSNPN; CDR2 reads SVGIG (reference sequence). CDR3 region: CAWSQGTDTQYF. DNA of the CDR3: TGTGCCTGGAGTCAGGGCACAGATACGCAGTATTTT. Variable domain in full (rest from reference TRBV30 and TRBJ2-3): SQTIHQWPATLVQPVGSPLSLECTVEGTSNPNLYWYRQAAGRGLQLLFYSVGIGQISSEVPQNLSASRPQDRQFILSSKKLLLSDSGFYLCAWSQGTDTQYFGPGTRLTVL.

The chain employs TRBV15 and TRBJ2-7; 9 bases match TRBD2. The CDR3 has 14 amino acids. Germline V lookup: CDR1 LNHNV, CDR2 YYDKDF (reference sequence). With V trimmed by 3 bases and J by 1 base, 1 base remained unmatched. CDR3 coding DNA: TGTGCCACCAGCAGTCTAGCGGGATCCTACGAGCAGTACTTC. Translated, it gives CATSSLAGSYEQYF. The full variable domain, its missing parts supplied by reference TRBV15 and TRBJ2-7, is DAMVIQNPRYQVTQFGKPVTLSCSQTLNHNVMYWYQQKSSQAPKLLFHYYDKDFNNEADTPDNFQSRRPNTSFCFLDIRSPGLGDTAMYLCATSSLAGSYEQYFGPGTRLTVT.

This chain connects TRBV28 to TRBJ1-1; TRBD1 matches at 9 bases. The germline CDR1 and CDR2 sequences are MDHEN and SYDVKM. The CDR3 runs to 15 residues. V lost 4 bases and J lost 4; bases outside the gene matches: 7. CDR3 amino acids: CASSSGTGRGTEAFF. In DNA, the CDR3 is TGTGCCAGCAGTTCCGGGACAGGGCGAGGCACTGAAGCTTTCTTT.

V is TRBV28 and J is TRBJ1-2, with D unclear. This CDR3 comprises 11 residues. Germline V gene sequence: CDR1 MDHEN, CDR2 SYDVKM. V was clipped by 1 base and J by 8 bases, with 5 bases between them. The CDR3 loop reads CASSLLGGYTF. The CDR3 DNA reads TGTGCCAGCAGTTTATTGGGCGGCTACACCTTC.

The chain uses TRBV18 and TRBJ2-1; D is ambiguous. The ends were cut back, 2 bases at V and 6 bases at J, with 5 bases in the middle. The CDR3 loop spans 12 amino acids. Germline CDR1 and CDR2: KGHSH and LQKENI. Written as DNA, the CDR3 is TGTGCCAGCTCACCAGGCGGCAATGAGCAGTTCTTC. Residues: CASSPGGNEQFF. The full variable domain, completed using reference TRBV18 and TRBJ2-1, is NAGVMQNPRHLVRRRGQEARLRCSPMKGHSHVYWYRQLPEEGLKFMVYLQKENIIDESGMPKERFSAEFPKEGPSILRIQQVVRGDSAAYFCASSPGGNEQFFGPGTRLTVL.

The rearrangement joins TRBV12-2 to TRBJ2-5; TRBD2 was called by the table and not checked on the DNA. TRBV12-2 is reported as a pseudogene. The CDR3 loop spans 14 amino acids. The DNA of the CDR3 is TGTGCAAGTCGCTGGACTAGCGGGAAAGAGACCCAGTACTTC. This codes for CASRWTSGKETQYF.

This chain connects TRBV5-1 to TRBJ2-2; a possible D gene is TRBD1 (7 bases). The V gene lost 3 bases and the J gene lost 5 bases, with 11 bases spanning the gap. The CDR3 has 14 amino acids. CDR1 and CDR2 (germline): SGHRS, YFSETQ. CDR3 nucleotides: TGCGCCAGCAGCTGGAGGGGGCAAACCGGGGAGCTGTTTTTT. It yields the protein CASSWRGQTGELFF. Drawing the rest from reference TRBV5-1 and TRBJ2-2, the complete variable domain is KAGVTQTPRYLIKTRGQQVTLSCSPISGHRSVSWYQQTPGQGLQFLFEYFSETQRNKGNFPGRFSGRQFSNSRSEMNVSTLELGDSALYLCASSWRGQTGELFFGEGSRLTVL.

V usage is TRBV6-6 and J usage is TRBJ2-6, with 10 bases lining up with TRBD2. With V trimmed by 4 bases and J by 12 bases, 6 bases remained unmatched. The CDR3 runs to 14 residues. Looked up from germline, CDR1 is MNHNY and CDR2 is SVGAGI (reference sequence). This CDR3 reads CASSWASGSPVLTF. The CDR3 DNA is TGTGCCAGCAGTTGGGCTAGCGGGAGTCCCGTCCTGACTTTC.

This chain uses TRBV11-3 with TRBJ2-1; D unresolved. The CDR3 runs 14 residues. V was clipped by 0 bases and J by 7 bases, with 10 bases between them. Germline V lookup: CDR1 SGHNT, CDR2 YENEEA. DNA of the CDR3: TGTGCCAGCAGCTTAGATACTTTGGTAAATGAGCAGTTCTTC. It specifies CASSLDTLVNEQFF.